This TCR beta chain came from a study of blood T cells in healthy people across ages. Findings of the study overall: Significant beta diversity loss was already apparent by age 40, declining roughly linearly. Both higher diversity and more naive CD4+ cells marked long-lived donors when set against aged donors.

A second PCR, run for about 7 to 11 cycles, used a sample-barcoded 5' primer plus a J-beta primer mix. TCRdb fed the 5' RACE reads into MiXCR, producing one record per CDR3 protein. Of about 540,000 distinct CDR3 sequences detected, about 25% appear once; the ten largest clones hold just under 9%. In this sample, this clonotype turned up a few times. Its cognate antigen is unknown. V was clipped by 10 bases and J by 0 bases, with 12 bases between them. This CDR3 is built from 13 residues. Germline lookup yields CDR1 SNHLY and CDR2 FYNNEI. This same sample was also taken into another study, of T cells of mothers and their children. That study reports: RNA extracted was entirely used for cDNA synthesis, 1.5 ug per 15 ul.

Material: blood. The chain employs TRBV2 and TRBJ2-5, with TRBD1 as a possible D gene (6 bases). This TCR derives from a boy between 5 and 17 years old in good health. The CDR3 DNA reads TGTGCCAAACGGGACAACAACCAAGAGACCCAGTACTTC. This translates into CAKRDNNQETQYF.